The 10 T cell receptor beta chains in this list originate from one sample, sequenced in a study of chemoradiotherapy in HPV16-positive cancers. The repertoire was sequenced with immunoSEQ multiplex PCR; TCRdb's copy has only in-frame clones and lacks some. The table shows about 11,000 clones, with over 70% occurring only once. The material was obtained from a patient who underwent chemoradiotherapy. The receptors were sampled from a human donor with HPV-associated anogenital cancer.

The CDR3 DNA reads TGTGCCAGCAGGGGGACTAGCGGGAGGGCCTACGAGCAGTACTTC. Its translation is CASRGTSGRAYEQYF. This chain uses TRBV28 with TRBJ2-7, with 16 bases aligning to TRBD2. This CDR3 has 15 residues. V lost 6 bases to trimming and J lost 2 bases; unmatched junction nucleotides: 1. Germline V gives CDR1 MDHEN, CDR2 SYDVKM.

This clone has only a few counts. The CDR3 DNA sequence: TGTGCCAGCTACCCGGGGGCAGGGATCATGAACACTGAAGCTTTCTTT. Translation gives CASYPGAGIMNTEAFF. The J gene is TRBJ1-1, the V gene TRBV28, with TRBD1 as a possible D gene (6 bases). The germline V and J ends were trimmed by 8 bases and 0 bases, with 19 bases remaining between them. The CDR3 consists of 16 residues. CDR1 and CDR2 from the germline V gene are MDHEN and SYDVKM.

This chain connects TRBV30 to TRBJ2-3; D gene unclear. The length of the CDR3 is 14 residues. The germline V gene encodes CDR1 GTSNPN and CDR2 SVGIG (reference sequence). The V end was cut by 5 bases, the J end by 2 bases, with 14 bases between. CDR3 in DNA: TGTGCCTGGGCCAATGGGCTATCCACAGATACGCAGTATTTT. Translation gives CAWANGLSTDTQYF.

J is TRBJ2-1 and V is TRBV15; D is perhaps TRBD2 (6 bases). V was pared by 0 bases and J by 0 bases, with 12 bases between. CDR1 is LNHNV and CDR2 is YYDKDF in the germline V gene (reference sequence). The CDR3 spans 17 residues. The CDR3 DNA reads TGTGCCACCAGCAGAGATCTGGCTAGCGACTCCTACAATGAGCAGTTCTTC. Residues: CATSRDLASDSYNEQFF.

The chain combines TRBV7-2 with TRBJ2-3; 7 nucleotides match TRBD2. The germline V gene has CDR1 SGHTA and CDR2 FQGNSA. The length of the CDR3 is 15 residues. V dropped 2 bases and J dropped 3; count of bases not matched to a gene: 5. The CDR3 sequence: CASSLRRERTDTQYF. Here the CDR3 DNA reads TGTGCCAGCAGCTTAAGGCGGGAGAGGACAGATACGCAGTATTTT.

This chain connects TRBV7-3 to TRBJ2-1; 15 nucleotides match TRBD2. The J segment lost 2 bases and the V segment lost 2 bases, leaving 7 bases of the junction unmatched. The CDR3 extends over 19 amino acids. Germline CDR1 and CDR2: SGHTA and FQGTGA. CDR3 nucleotides: TGTGCCAGCAGCTTACCGGGACTAGCGGGAGGAAGGACCTACAATGAGCAGTTCTTC. Amino acids: CASSLPGLAGGRTYNEQFF.

This sequence joins TRBV19 and TRBJ2-6; 7 bases are a match to TRBD2. Germline values: CDR1 LNHDA, CDR2 SQIVND (reference sequence). The trim removed 3 bases at V and 3 bases at J, leaving 8 bases unmatched. The CDR3 runs to 17 residues. The CDR3 here is CASSILGRVSGANVLTF. The CDR3 DNA follows: TGTGCCAGTAGTATCCTTGGGAGGGTGAGTGGGGCCAACGTCCTGACTTTC.

The table lists this clone with a few counts. The rearrangement links TRBV27 to TRBJ1-2, with D tentatively TRBD1 (5 bases). There are 13 residues in the CDR3. V was shortened by 4 bases and J by 3 bases, with 9 bases between the two germline ends. Germline V gene lookup returns CDR1 MNHEY and CDR2 SMNVEV (reference sequence). The CDR3 DNA is TGTGCCAGCAGTTCCCTCAGGGACTATGGCTACACCTTC. It encodes CASSSLRDYGYTF.

In regard to this clone: A junction boundary mismatches the germline segment, possibly from a read error. V and J are TRBV7-9 and TRBJ2-5, with TRBD2 as a possible D gene (5 bases). The CDR3 runs 11 residues. Per the germline V gene, CDR1 is SEHNR and CDR2 is FQNEAQ (reference sequence). The CDR3 reads CSGESQETQYF. CDR3 DNA sequence: TGCTCCGGGGAGAGTCAAGAGACCCAGTACTTC.

The table lists this clone with a few counts. The chain employs TRBV27 and TRBJ2-1; TRBD1 aligns across 8 bases. Unmatched junction bases numbered 6, after V lost 5 bases and J lost 3 bases. Germline CDR1 and CDR2: MNHEY and SMNVEV (reference sequence). The CDR3 runs to 15 residues. The CDR3 DNA reads as TGTGCCAGCAGTCTGGGACAGGAGCTCTACAATGAGCAGTTCTTC. It yields the protein CASSLGQELYNEQFF.